Sequencing of this T cell receptor beta chain was carried out in a study of blood T cells in healthy people across ages (dated by TCRdb to between 2014 and 2017). In the study overall: Template switching captured roughly one uniquely barcoded TCR beta cDNA molecule per two T cells in model experiments. Age-related changes in TCR beta repertoire diversity were measured in the study by deep sequencing normalized with unique cDNA molecular identifiers. Donors were grouped into four age groups: young (average roughly 15 years), middle-aged (roughly 38), aged (62) and long-lived (just over 80). Donors of different ages were randomly distributed across sequencing lanes to avoid experimental bias. Using the same blood draw, the study looked at two additional independent replicas of 1 million unique cDNA reads for two donors, one aged 18 to 30 and the other aged 80 or older. Here is what the overall study found, with its caveats: A strong correlation was found between observed TCR beta diversity and the percentage of naive T cells measured by flow cytometry. Estimates of total diversity based on one million sequenced T cells were considered lower bounds and underestimates. Conclusive comparison of naive and antigen-experienced compartments was prevented by the profiling of bulk unsorted PBMCs. As age increased, observed TCR beta diversity per million T cells dropped in a roughly linear way, and a significant reduction was already evident by age about 40. Compared with the aged group, more naive CD4+ T cells, fewer expanded clones and increased TCR diversity were shown by the long-lived group, suggesting age selection. Donor CMV infection status was unknown, potentially confounding age-related changes in expanded clonotypes.

Receptor amplification or capture employed 5' RACE. A second PCR of about 6 to 11 cycles was performed with a sample-barcoded 5' primer and a J-beta primer mix. A template-switch 5' adaptor carrying 12 random nucleotides introduced a unique molecular identifier onto each TCR beta cDNA molecule. At least 2.5 million CDR3-containing paired-end reads were obtained from each sample. All of the RNA was converted into first-strand cDNA using the Mint cDNA synthesis kit, with a TRBC-specific oligonucleotide serving as the primer. Following uracil-DNA glycosylase treatment, all cDNA underwent a first 18-cycle PCR with the universal primers M1SS and BC2_uni_R. The original methods were these. Normalization of each sample was performed by random selection of 1 million high-quality reads, each carrying a distinct molecular identifier. Reads sharing molecular identifiers were discarded rather than binned into consensus sequences. MiTCR, set to a Q25 quality threshold and the strictest error-elimination algorithm, was used for CDR3 identification, clonotype clustering and error correction. A nonparametric unseen species model using Euler transformation provided a lower-bound estimate of total TCR beta diversity. In TCRdb, the public reads were trimmed at Q25 with fastp and aligned with MiXCR, with productive beta chains retained. For every CDR3 protein sequence, its rows merge into one entry that carries the most common genes and DNA. These V and J calls originate from TCRdb's pipeline instead of the authors' own analysis. In this sample the table shows some 1,800,000 distinct CDR3 sequences, roughly two fifths of which occur a single time. The ten largest clones add up to roughly 23% of the sample.

Systemically healthy Caucasian individuals from Russia, around 38 in total and aged roughly 6 to 100 years, were included as donors. About 10 milliliters of peripheral blood were collected from each donor into EDTA-treated Vacutainer tubes. Ficoll-Paque density-gradient centrifugation was used to isolate PBMCs, with at least 6 million per sample. Trizol reagent was used to extract total RNA from the PBMCs, yielding at least 5.5 micrograms per sample. For every donor, an aliquot of PBMCs went through flow cytometry to measure the percentages of naive CD45RAhigh/CD27high T cells. A distance of 28 bases separates the germline ends of V and J, which lose 2 bases and 8 bases respectively. CDR1 and CDR2 are read off the germline V gene (reference sequence) as SGHAT and FQDESV. The CDR3 measures 19 amino acids from cysteine to phenylalanine. Solely the CDR3 DNA is kept, with 57 bases framed from the first base.

This clonotype showed up just a few times. It has no known antigen specificity. No base qualities exist here, and no much larger clone lies one base off it. The origin of this receptor is a human donor in good health. The V gene is TRBV11-1 and the J gene is TRBJ1-5, with a weak D call of TRBD1 (6 bases match). The sample consisted of blood. The DNA is TGTGCCAGCAGCTTATCAGTAGGTGGGGGCCAGGGGACCTGTAAGCCCCAGCATTTT. Its coded protein is CASSLSVGGGQGTCKPQHF.